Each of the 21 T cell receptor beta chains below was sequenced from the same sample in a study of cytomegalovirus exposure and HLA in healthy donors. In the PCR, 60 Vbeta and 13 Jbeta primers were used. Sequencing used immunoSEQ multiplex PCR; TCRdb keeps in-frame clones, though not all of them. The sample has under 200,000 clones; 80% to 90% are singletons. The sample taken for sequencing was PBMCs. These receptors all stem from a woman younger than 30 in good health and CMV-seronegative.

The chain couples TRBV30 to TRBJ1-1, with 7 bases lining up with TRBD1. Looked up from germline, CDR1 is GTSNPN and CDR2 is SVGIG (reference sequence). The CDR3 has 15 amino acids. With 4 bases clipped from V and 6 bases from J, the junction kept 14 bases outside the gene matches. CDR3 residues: CAWTVDRAHVSEAFF. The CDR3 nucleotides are TGTGCCTGGACAGTCGACAGGGCTCATGTGTCTGAAGCTTTCTTT.

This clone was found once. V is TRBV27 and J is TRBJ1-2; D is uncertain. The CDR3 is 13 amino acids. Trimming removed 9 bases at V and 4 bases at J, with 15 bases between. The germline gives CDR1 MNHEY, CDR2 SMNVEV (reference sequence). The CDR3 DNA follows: TGTGCCAGTTCCTTGGTCCCCGGCTATGGCTACACCTTC. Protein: CASSLVPGYGYTF.

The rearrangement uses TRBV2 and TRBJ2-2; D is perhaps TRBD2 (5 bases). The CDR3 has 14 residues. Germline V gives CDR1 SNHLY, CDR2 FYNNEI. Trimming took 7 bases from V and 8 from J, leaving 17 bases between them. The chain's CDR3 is CASTEEGNTGELFF. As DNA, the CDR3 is TGTGCCAGCACGGAGGAAGGAAATACGGGGGAGCTGTTTTTT. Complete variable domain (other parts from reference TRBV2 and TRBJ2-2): EPEVTQTPSHQVTQMGQEVILRCVPISNHLYFYWYRQILGQKVEFLVSFYNNEISEKSEIFDDQFSVERPDGSNFTLKIRSTKLEDSAMYFCASTEEGNTGELFFGEGSRLTVL.

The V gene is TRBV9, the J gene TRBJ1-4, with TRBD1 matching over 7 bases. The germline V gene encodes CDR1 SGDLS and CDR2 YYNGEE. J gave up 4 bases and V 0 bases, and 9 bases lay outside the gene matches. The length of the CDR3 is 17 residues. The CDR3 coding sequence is TGTGCCAGCAGCGTAGCGACAGGGCGCTATTTTAATGAAAAACTGTTTTTT. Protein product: CASSVATGRYFNEKLFF.

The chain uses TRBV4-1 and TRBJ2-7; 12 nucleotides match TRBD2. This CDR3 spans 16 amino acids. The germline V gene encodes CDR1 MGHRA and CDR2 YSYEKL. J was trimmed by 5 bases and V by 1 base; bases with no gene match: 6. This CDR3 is CASSQGSSGRAHEQYF. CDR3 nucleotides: TGCGCCAGCAGCCAAGGTTCTAGCGGGAGGGCCCACGAGCAGTACTTC.

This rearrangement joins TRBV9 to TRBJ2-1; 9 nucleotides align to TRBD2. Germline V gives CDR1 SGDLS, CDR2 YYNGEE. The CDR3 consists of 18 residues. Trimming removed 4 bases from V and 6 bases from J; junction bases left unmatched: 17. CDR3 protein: CASSSHTWAGGPVNEQFF. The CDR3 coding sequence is TGTGCCAGCAGCTCACATACCTGGGCGGGAGGGCCGGTCAATGAGCAGTTCTTC.

The CDR3 DNA reads TGTGCCAGCAGCAACCCTGACAGGGGTATTCACACTGAAGCTTTCTTT. This codes for CASSNPDRGIHTEAFF. This chain connects TRBV21-1 to TRBJ1-1; TRBD1 is the table's D call, not checked against the DNA. TRBV21-1 is given as a pseudogene. This CDR3 has 16 residues.

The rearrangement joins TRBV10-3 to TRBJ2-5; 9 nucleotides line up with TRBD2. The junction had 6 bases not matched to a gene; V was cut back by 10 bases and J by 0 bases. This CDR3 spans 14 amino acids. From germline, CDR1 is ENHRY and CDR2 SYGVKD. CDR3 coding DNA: TGTGCCACCGGGACTAGCCCGTACCAAGAGACCCAGTACTTC. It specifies CATGTSPYQETQYF.

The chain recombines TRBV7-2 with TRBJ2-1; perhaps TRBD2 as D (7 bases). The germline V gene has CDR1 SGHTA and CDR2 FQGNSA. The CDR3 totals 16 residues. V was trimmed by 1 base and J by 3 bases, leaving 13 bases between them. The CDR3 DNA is TGTGCCAGCAGCTTAGTGGGGGGGGCGAACTACAATGAGCAGTTCTTC. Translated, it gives CASSLVGGANYNEQFF.

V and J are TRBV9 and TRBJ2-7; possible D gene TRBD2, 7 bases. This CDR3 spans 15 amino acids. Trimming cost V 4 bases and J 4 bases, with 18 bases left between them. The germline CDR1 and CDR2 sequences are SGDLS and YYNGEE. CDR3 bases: TGTGCCAGCAGCCCGATGGGGGGGGGCGGGTACGAGCAGTACTTC. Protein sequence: CASSPMGGGGYEQYF. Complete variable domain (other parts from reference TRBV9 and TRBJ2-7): DSGVTQTPKHLITATGQRVTLRCSPRSGDLSVYWYQQSLDQGLQFLIQYYNGEERAKGNILERFSAQQFPDLHSELNLSSLELGDSALYFCASSPMGGGGYEQYFGPGTRLTVT.

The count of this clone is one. The CDR3, as DNA: TGTGCCAGCAGTTTGGACAGGCCTAACTATGGCTACACCTTC. This sequence encodes CASSLDRPNYGYTF. V is TRBV6-5 and J is TRBJ1-2, with 7 bases matching TRBD1. The CDR3 length is 14 residues. The V and J ends lost 4 bases and 0 bases, in that order; junction bases with no gene match: 2. Germline-derived CDR1 and CDR2 are MNHEY and SVGAGI.

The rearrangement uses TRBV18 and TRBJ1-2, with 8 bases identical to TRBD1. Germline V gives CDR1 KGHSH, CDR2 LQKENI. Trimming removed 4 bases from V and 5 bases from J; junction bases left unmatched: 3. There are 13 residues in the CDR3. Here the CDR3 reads CASSLDREYGYTF. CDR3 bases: TGTGCCAGCTCACTGGACAGGGAATATGGCTACACCTTC. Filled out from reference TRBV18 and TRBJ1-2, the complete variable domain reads NAGVMQNPRHLVRRRGQEARLRCSPMKGHSHVYWYRQLPEEGLKFMVYLQKENIIDESGMPKERFSAEFPKEGPSILRIQQVVRGDSAAYFCASSLDREYGYTFGSGTRLTVV.

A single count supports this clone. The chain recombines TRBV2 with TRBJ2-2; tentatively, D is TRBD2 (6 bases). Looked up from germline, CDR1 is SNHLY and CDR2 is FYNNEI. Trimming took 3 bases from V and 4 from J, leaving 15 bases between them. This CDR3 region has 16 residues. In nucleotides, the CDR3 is TGTGCCAGCAGTGAGTGGAGGGAGCCGGCCACCGGGGAGCTGTTTTTT. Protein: CASSEWREPATGELFF.

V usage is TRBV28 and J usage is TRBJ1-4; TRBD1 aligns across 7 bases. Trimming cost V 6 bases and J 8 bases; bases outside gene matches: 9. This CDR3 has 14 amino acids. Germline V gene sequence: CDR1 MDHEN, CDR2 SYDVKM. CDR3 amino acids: CASSSQGGGEKLFF. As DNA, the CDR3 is TGTGCCAGCAGCTCTCAGGGGGGAGGCGAAAAACTGTTTTTT.

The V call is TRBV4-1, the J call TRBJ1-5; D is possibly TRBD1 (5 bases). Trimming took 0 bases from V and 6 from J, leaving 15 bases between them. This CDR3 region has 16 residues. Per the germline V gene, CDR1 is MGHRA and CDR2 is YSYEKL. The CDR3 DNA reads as TGCGCCAGCAGCCAAGATGCCCAGGGATGGGGTCAGCCCCAGCATTTT. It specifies CASSQDAQGWGQPQHF.

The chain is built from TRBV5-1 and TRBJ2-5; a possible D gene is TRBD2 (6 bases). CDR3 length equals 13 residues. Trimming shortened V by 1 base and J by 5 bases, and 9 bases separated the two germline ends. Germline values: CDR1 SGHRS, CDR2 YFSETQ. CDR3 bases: TGCGCCAGCAGCTTGAGACGGGAGGAGACCCAGTACTTC. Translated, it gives CASSLRREETQYF.

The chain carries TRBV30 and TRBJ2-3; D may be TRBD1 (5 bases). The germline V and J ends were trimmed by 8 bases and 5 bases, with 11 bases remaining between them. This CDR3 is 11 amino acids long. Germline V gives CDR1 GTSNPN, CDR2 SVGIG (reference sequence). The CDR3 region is CAGRARDTQYF. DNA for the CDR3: TGTGCCGGCAGGGCCAGAGATACGCAGTATTTT.

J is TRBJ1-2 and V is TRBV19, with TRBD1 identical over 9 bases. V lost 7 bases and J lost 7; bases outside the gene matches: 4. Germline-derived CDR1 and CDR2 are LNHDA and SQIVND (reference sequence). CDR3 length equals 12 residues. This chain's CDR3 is CASTMTGGGYTF. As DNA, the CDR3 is TGTGCCAGTACCATGACAGGGGGTGGCTACACCTTC.

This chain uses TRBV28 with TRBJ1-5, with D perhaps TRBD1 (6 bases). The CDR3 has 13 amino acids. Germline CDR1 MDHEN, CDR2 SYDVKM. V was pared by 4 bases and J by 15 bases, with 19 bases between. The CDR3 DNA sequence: TGTGCCAGCAGTTCAAGACAGGACAGCTCCGGGCATTTT. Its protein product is CASSSRQDSSGHF.

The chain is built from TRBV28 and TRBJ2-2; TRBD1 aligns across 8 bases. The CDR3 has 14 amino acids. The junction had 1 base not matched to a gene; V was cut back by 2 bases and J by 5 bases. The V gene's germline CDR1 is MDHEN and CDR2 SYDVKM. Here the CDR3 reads CASSLTGGTGELFF. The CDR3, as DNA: TGTGCCAGCAGTTTAACAGGGGGAACCGGGGAGCTGTTTTTT.

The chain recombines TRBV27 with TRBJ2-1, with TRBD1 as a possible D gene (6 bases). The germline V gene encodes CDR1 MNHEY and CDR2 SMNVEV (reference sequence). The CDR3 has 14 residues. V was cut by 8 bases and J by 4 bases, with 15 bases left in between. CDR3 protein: CASGEDRSYNEQFF. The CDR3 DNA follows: TGTGCCAGCGGGGAAGACAGGTCTTACAATGAGCAGTTCTTC.